One sample yielded the 11 T cell receptor beta chains listed below, sequenced in a study of CXCR3-negative and CXCR3-positive naive CD8 T cells. The authors prepared UMI-labeled TRB cDNA libraries by 5' RACE. TCRdb derives one entry per CDR3 protein from the 5' RACE reads, leaving out DNA. The sample features about 56,000 distinct CDR3 sequences, with 20% to 25% in its top ten. The sample comprised memory CD8+ T cells from blood. The receptors were gathered from a human donor in good health. Some clones in this sample may be carry-over from other donors' samples.

The chain is built from TRBV20-1 and TRBJ2-1; TCRdb's D call, TRBD1, is unchecked because there is no DNA. The CDR3 covers 14 residues. From germline, CDR1 is DFQATT and CDR2 SNEGSKA (reference sequence). The CDR3 reads CSARVQAGYNEQFF.

This chain links TRBV20-1 with TRBJ1-1. Germline CDR1 is DFQATT and CDR2 is SNEGSKA (reference sequence). The CDR3 extends over 14 amino acids. This CDR3 is CSATRIDPITEAFF.

This chain joins TRBV18 and TRBJ1-1. The CDR3 runs to 11 residues. CDR1 is KGHSH and CDR2 is LQKENI in the germline V gene. This chain's CDR3 is CASSPDREAFF. The full variable domain, rest sourced from reference TRBV18 and TRBJ1-1, is NAGVMQNPRHLVRRRGQEARLRCSPMKGHSHVYWYRQLPEEGLKFMVYLQKENIIDESGMPKERFSAEFPKEGPSILRIQQVVRGDSAAYFCASSPDREAFFGQGTRLTVV.

The chain combines TRBV25-1 with TRBJ2-7. Germline CDR1 MGHDK, CDR2 SYGVNS. This CDR3 has 13 residues. CDR3 region: CASSESGSYEQYF.

This chain uses TRBV7-6 with TRBJ2-7; the TCRdb D gene call, TRBD1, has no DNA to confirm it. CDR3 size: 14 residues. CDR1 is SGHVS and CDR2 is FNYEAQ in the germline V gene. This chain's CDR3 is CASSPDRGLYEQYF.

This rearrangement joins TRBV6-5 to TRBJ1-6; absent DNA, TCRdb's TRBD1 call cannot be checked. The CDR3 sequence is 15 residues long. From germline, CDR1 is MNHEY and CDR2 SVGAGI. The CDR3 here is CASCPGQGVFPPLHF.

The chain recombines TRBV27 with TRBJ1-1; with no DNA, the TCRdb D assignment of TRBD1 cannot be verified. Germline V CDR1 and CDR2: MNHEY, SMNVEV (reference sequence). This CDR3 is built from 14 residues. The CDR3 sequence: CASSLQGVNTEAFF.

This chain links TRBV29-1 with TRBJ2-5; the TRBD1 assignment by TCRdb is unverifiable without DNA. Germline V CDR1 and CDR2: SQVTM, ANQGSEA. The CDR3 sequence is 11 residues long. CDR3 in amino acids: CSELGGETQYF.

The rearrangement joins TRBV25-1 to TRBJ1-4; the D call of TRBD1 rests on TCRdb alone, since no DNA is present to check it. The CDR3 covers 14 residues. Germline V gene lookup returns CDR1 MGHDK and CDR2 SYGVNS. The CDR3 here is CASSEYPENEKLFF. Full variable domain (rest looked up from reference TRBV25-1 and TRBJ1-4): EADIYQTPRYLVIGTGKKITLECSQTMGHDKMYWYQQDPGMELHLIHYSYGVNSTEKGDLSSESTVSRIRTEHFPLTLESARPSHTSQYLCASSEYPENEKLFFGSGTQLSVL.

The chain combines TRBV7-8 with TRBJ2-1; TCRdb picks TRBD2, but there is no DNA to check that call. Germline-derived CDR1 and CDR2 are SGHVS and FQNEAQ. The CDR3 totals 13 residues. The CDR3 protein is CASRGGSWDEQFF. The variable domain in full, completed from reference TRBV7-8 and TRBJ2-1, reads GAGVSQSPRYKVAKRGQDVALRCDPISGHVSLFWYQQALGQGPEFLTYFQNEAQLDKSGLPSDRFFAERPEGSVSTLKIQRTQQEDSAVYLCASRGGSWDEQFFGPGTRLTVL.

This chain uses TRBV5-1 with TRBJ2-1; the TCRdb D gene call, TRBD1, has no DNA to confirm it. Germline V CDR1 and CDR2: SGHRS, YFSETQ. The CDR3 runs 14 residues. CDR3 in amino acids: CASSFTGVYNEQFF.